These T cell receptor beta chains were read from a single sample in a study of cytotoxic CD8 clonotypes in ibrutinib-treated CLL. Sequencing used immunoSEQ multiplex PCR; TCRdb keeps in-frame clones, though not all of them. The sample has about 140,000 clones; 91% are singletons. The material sequenced was PBMCs, taken after 12 months of ibrutinib treatment. These TCRs come from a human donor with chronic lymphocytic leukemia. The CDR3 runs from the conserved cysteine through the conserved F or W. D genes are given only for firm matches. Clone size appears in some rows only: once, few, many, or a class for an expanded clone.

v_call	d_call	cdr3_length	j_call	clone_size	cdr3_aa	cdr3_nt
TRBV29-1	-	12	TRBJ2-7	-	CSVPHGGTEQYF	TGCAGCGTCCCTCATGGAGGGACCGAGCAGTACTTC
TRBV28	-	12	TRBJ1-5	once	CASSPDRQPQHF	TGTGCCAGCAGTCCCGACAGACAGCCCCAGCATTTT
TRBV19	-	14	TRBJ1-1	-	CASRPESGVAEAFF	TGTGCCAGCAGACCCGAATCAGGGGTCGCTGAAGCTTTCTTT
TRBV6-6	-	13	TRBJ2-7	-	CASSQHPSYEQYF	TGTGCCAGCAGTCAGCACCCCTCCTACGAGCAGTACTTC
TRBV28	-	12	TRBJ2-7	-	CASSSRPQEQYF	TGTGCCAGCAGTTCTAGGCCCCAGGAGCAGTACTTC
TRBV19	-	14	TRBJ1-5	-	CASSYQADNQPQHF	TGTGCCAGTAGTTATCAGGCCGACAATCAGCCCCAGCATTTT
TRBV9	TRBD1	15	TRBJ1-5	-	CASSPGQGSNQPQHF	TGTGCCAGCAGCCCGGGACAGGGTAGCAATCAGCCCCAGCATTTT
TRBV9	TRBD2	15	TRBJ2-1	once	CASSVSGLAYNEQFF	TGTGCCAGCAGCGTATCCGGACTAGCCTACAATGAGCAGTTCTTC
TRBV7-9	TRBD1	15	TRBJ1-2	-	CASSRGTDTNYGYTF	TGTGCCAGCAGCCGCGGGACAGACACTAACTATGGCTACACCTTC
TRBV11-1	TRBD2	16	TRBJ2-1	many	CASSSRVEREKGEQFF	TGTGCCAGCAGCTCCCGAGTTGAGCGGGAGAAAGGTGAGCAGTTCTTC
TRBV4-2	-	16	TRBJ2-3	-	CASSQVAYSSTDTQYF	TGTGCCAGCAGCCAAGTGGCCTACAGCTCCACAGATACGCAGTATTTT
TRBV27	-	13	TRBJ1-5	-	CASNSKGGQPQHF	TGTGCCAGCAATTCCAAGGGGGGGCAGCCCCAGCATTTT
TRBV25-1	TRBD2	14	TRBJ2-5	-	CASSVTGGGETQYF	TGTGCCAGCAGTGTGACGGGAGGGGGTGAGACCCAGTACTTC
TRBV4-1	-	18	TRBJ2-7	-	CASSQDPPRAYTRGEQYF	TGCGCCAGCAGCCAAGATCCACCTAGGGCTTACACACGTGGCGAGCAGTACTTC
TRBV7-2	-	12	TRBJ1-2	-	CASSPQEYGYTF	TGTGCCAGCAGCCCTCAGGAGTATGGCTACACCTTC
TRBV5-1	-	17	TRBJ2-6	-	CASSQVQVYSGANVLTF	TGCGCCAGCAGCCAGGTTCAGGTTTACTCTGGGGCCAACGTCCTGACTTTC
TRBV18	-	14	TRBJ2-7	-	CASSPRQGTYEQYF	TGTGCCAGCTCACCAAGGCAGGGCACCTACGAGCAGTACTTC
TRBV10-3	TRBD1	15	TRBJ2-2	-	CAISRQGAGTGELFF	TGTGCCATCAGCCGACAGGGGGCGGGCACCGGGGAGCTGTTTTTT
TRBV18	-	18	TRBJ2-7	-	CASSESLPGAGGLYEQYF	TGTGCCAGTAGCGAAAGTTTACCGGGGGCGGGCGGCTTGTACGAGCAGTACTTC
TRBV27	-	14	TRBJ1-5	once	CASSLGGGNQPQHF	TGTGCCAGCAGTTTAGGAGGGGGCAATCAGCCCCAGCATTTT
TRBV7-3	-	18	TRBJ2-2	-	CASSLSPFGSGNTGELFF	TGTGCCAGCAGCTTATCCCCGTTTGGTAGCGGGAACACCGGGGAGCTGTTTTTT